This T cell receptor (beta chain) was recorded in a study of graft-versus-host responses after intestinal transplantation. Study summary: Transplants given to recipients were multivisceral, liver-intestinal, or isolated intestinal.

Profiled with immunoSEQ multiplex PCR; TCRdb holds only in-frame clones, not every one. The sample carries 25,000 to 35,000 clones, 85% to 95% recorded once. The length of the CDR3 is 12 residues. CDR1 is SQVTM, CDR2 ANQGSEA, per germline. V lost 6 bases and J lost 7, with 15 bases in between. The sequence was collected from a human patient who received an intestinal transplant, so some T cells may come from the graft donor. The material sequenced was PBMCs, taken roughly 68 days after intestinal transplant. The chain links TRBV29-1 to TRBJ1-1; D may be TRBD1 (5 bases). The CDR3 DNA is TGCAGCGTCGAGGGAGACAGTTTTGAAGCTTTCTTT. It codes for CSVEGDSFEAFF.